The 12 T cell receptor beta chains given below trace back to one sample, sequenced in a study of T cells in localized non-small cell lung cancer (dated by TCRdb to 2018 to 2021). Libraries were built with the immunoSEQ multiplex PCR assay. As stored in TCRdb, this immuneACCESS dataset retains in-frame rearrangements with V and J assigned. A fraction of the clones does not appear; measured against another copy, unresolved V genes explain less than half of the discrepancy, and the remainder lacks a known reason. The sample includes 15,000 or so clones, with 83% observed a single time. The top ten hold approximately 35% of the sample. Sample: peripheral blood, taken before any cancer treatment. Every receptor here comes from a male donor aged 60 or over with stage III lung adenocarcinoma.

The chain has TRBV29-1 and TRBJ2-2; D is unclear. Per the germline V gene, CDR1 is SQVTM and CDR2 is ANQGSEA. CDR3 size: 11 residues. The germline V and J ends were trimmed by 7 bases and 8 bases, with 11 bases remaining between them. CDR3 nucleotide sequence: TGCAGCGCTGAGCGAGTAGGGGAGCTGTTTTTT. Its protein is CSAERVGELFF.

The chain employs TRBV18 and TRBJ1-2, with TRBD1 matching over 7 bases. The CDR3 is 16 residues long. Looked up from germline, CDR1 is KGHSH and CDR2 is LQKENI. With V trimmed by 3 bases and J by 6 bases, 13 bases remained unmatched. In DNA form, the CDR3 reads TGTGCCAGCTCACCTCAGGGTACAACAGGGGAAAATGGCTACACCTTC. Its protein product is CASSPQGTTGENGYTF.

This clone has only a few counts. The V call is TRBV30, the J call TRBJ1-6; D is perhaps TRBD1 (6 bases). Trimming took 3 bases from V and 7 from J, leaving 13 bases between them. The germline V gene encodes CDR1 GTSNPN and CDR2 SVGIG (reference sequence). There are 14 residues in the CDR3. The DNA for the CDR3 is TGTGCCTGGAGCGAAGGGGGGACGAATTCACCCCTCCACTTT. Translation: CAWSEGGTNSPLHF.

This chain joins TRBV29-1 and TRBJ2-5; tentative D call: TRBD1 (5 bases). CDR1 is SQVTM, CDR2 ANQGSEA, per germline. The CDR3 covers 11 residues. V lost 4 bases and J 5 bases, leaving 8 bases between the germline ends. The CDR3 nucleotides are TGCAGCGTTGGAGCAGGGGAGACCCAGTACTTC. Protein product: CSVGAGETQYF.

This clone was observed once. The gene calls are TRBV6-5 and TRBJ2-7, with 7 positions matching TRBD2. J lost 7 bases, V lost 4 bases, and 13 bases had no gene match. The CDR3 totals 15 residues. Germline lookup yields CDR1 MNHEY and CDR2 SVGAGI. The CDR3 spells CASSSPAGTTGEQYF. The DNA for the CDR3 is TGTGCCAGCAGTTCCCCCGCCGGGACTACAGGAGAGCAGTACTTC.

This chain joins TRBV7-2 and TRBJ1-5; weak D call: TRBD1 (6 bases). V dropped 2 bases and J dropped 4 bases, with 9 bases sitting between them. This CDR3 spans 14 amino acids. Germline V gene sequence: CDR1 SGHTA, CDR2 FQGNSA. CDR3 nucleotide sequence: TGTGCCAGCAGCTTAAGTCAGGGGAATCAGCCCCAGCATTTT. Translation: CASSLSQGNQPQHF.

In DNA form, the CDR3 reads TGCGCCAGCAGCTTGGGAGAGCGGGGGGATGGGACAGATACGCAGTATTTT. Its translation: CASSLGERGDGTDTQYF. The gene calls are TRBV5-1 and TRBJ2-3; TRBD2 matches at 9 bases. The ends lost 0 bases at V and 3 bases at J; junction bases unmatched: 8. This CDR3 spans 17 amino acids. Germline V gene sequence: CDR1 SGHRS, CDR2 YFSETQ.

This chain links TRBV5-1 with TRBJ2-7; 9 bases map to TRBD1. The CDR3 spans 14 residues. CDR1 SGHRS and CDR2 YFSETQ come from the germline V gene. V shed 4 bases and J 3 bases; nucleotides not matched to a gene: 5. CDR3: CASSDTGQGYEQYF. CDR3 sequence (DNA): TGCGCCAGCAGCGATACGGGACAGGGCTACGAGCAGTACTTC.

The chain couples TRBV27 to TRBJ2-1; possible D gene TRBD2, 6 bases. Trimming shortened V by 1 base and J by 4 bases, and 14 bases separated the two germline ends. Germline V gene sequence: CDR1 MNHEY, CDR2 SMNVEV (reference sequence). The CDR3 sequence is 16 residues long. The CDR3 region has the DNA TGTGCCAGCAGTTTATATGGGGGGACGGGGTACAATGAGCAGTTCTTC. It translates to CASSLYGGTGYNEQFF.

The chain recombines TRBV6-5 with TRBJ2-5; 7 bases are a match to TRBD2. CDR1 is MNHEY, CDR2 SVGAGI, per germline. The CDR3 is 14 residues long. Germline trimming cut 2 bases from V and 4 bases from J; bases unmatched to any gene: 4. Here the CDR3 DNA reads TGTGCCAGCAGTTACGGGGAGGGCTCAGAGACCCAGTACTTC. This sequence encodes CASSYGEGSETQYF.

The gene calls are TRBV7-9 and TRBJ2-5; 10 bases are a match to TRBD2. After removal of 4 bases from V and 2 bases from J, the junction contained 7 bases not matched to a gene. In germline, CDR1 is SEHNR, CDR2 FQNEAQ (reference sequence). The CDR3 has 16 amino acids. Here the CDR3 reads CASSWRLAGVQETQYF. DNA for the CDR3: TGTGCCAGCAGCTGGCGTCTAGCGGGGGTACAAGAGACCCAGTACTTC.

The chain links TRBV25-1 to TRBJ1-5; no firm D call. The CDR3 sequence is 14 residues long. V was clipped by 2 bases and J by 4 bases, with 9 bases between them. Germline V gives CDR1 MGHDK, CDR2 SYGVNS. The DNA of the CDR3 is TGTGCCAGCAGTGAAAGCAGTGCTAATCAGCCCCAGCATTTT. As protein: CASSESSANQPQHF.